This entry describes one TCR beta chain. This record comes from a study of blood T cell repertoires in COVID-19. Study-wide background: Donors in the United States, Italy and Spain gave samples during acute or convalescent COVID-19.

In the original analysis: It was from reference gene primer amplification that nucleated cell counts were estimated. Clones were sequenced by immunoSEQ multiplex PCR, and TCRdb holds only the in-frame ones, with some missing. The V and J calls and clone size come from that table; D and trimming were worked out from the DNA. Of 100,000 to 150,000 clones in the sample, about 80% were seen once. This CDR3 has 10 amino acids. The V end was cut by 3 bases, the J end by 8 bases, with 7 bases between. CDR1 is DFQATT, CDR2 SNEGSKA, per germline (reference sequence). Sequenced: peripheral blood. The chain recombines TRBV20-1 with TRBJ1-2; D is uncertain. The receptor's source is a woman between 50 and 59 years old with acute or convalescent COVID-19. The CDR3 DNA is TGCAGTGCTAGTCGAAGCGGCTACACCTTC. It encodes CSASRSGYTF.